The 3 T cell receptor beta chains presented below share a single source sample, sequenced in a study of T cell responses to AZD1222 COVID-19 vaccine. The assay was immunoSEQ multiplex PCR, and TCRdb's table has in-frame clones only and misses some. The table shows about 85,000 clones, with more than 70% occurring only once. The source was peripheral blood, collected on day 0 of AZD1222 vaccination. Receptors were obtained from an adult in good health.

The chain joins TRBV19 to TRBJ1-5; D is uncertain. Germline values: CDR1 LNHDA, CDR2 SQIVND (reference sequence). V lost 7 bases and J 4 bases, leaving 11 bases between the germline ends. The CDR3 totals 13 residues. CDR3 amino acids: CASTLRGNQPQHF. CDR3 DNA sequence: TGTGCCAGTACCCTCCGAGGGAATCAGCCCCAGCATTTT. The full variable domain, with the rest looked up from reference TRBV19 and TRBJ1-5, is DGGITQSPKYLFRKEGQNVTLSCEQNLNHDAMYWYRQDPGQGLRLIYYSQIVNDFQKGDIAEGYSVSREKKESFPLTVTSAQKNPTAFYLCASTLRGNQPQHFGDGTRLSIL.

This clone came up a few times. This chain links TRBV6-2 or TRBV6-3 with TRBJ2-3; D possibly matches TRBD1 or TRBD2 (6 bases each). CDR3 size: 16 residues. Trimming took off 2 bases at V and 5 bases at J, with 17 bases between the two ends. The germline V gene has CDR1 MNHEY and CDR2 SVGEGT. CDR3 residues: CASSYADGGPIDTQYF. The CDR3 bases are TGTGCCAGCAGTTACGCGGATGGGGGGCCGATAGATACGCAGTATTTT.

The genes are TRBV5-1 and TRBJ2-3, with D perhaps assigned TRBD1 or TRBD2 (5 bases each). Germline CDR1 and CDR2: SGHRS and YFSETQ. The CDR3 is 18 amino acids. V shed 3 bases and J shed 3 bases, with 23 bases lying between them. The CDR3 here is CASSSMGPLARVTDTQYF. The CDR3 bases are TGCGCCAGCAGCTCAATGGGGCCTCTAGCAAGGGTAACAGATACGCAGTATTTT.